The 27 T cell receptor beta chains below were found in one sample sequenced in a study of long-term antiretroviral therapy in people with HIV. A v3.0 immunoSEQ assay was performed at survey level. Libraries were prepared by immunoSEQ multiplex PCR; TCRdb keeps only in-frame clonotypes and omits some of them. The table shows roughly 32,000 clones, with about 98% occurring only once. Source: unsorted PBMCs, taken 7.6 years after starting antiretroviral therapy. The receptor source for this set is a man younger than 45 with HIV.

The rearrangement uses TRBV11-2 and TRBJ2-6, with a tentative D call TRBD2 (5 bases). This CDR3 contains 17 residues. CDR1 SGHAT and CDR2 FQNNGV come from the germline V gene. V was pared by 5 bases and J by 0 bases, with 14 bases between. In DNA, the CDR3 is TGTGCCAGCAGCACGAGGGCAGCTACCTCTGGGGCCAACGTCCTGACTTTC. Residues: CASSTRAATSGANVLTF.

The V and J genes are TRBV19 and TRBJ2-7, with D perhaps TRBD2 (7 bases). V was trimmed by 6 bases and J by 6 bases, leaving 15 bases between them. This CDR3 has 13 residues. From germline, CDR1 is LNHDA and CDR2 SQIVND (reference sequence). In DNA, the CDR3 is TGTGCCAGTAGCACCCACAGGGAGGGCGAGCAGTACTTC. It yields the protein CASSTHREGEQYF.

This chain joins TRBV5-6 and TRBJ2-6; no clear D. This CDR3 is 13 amino acids long. Trimming stripped 1 base from V and 4 bases from J, with 3 bases between. Germline V CDR1 and CDR2: SGHDT, YYEEEE. The CDR3 nucleotides are TGTGCCAGCAGCTTGTCCGGGGCCAACGTCCTGACTTTC. Its translation is CASSLSGANVLTF.

The chain links TRBV7-2 to TRBJ1-1; D not resolved. The CDR3 runs 13 residues. Between the trimmed V and J ends, which lost 1 base and 0 bases, there was a span of 3 bases. Germline V CDR1 and CDR2: SGHTA, FQGNSA. CDR3 DNA sequence: TGTGCCAGCAGCTTAGGAATGAACACTGAAGCTTTCTTT. Translation gives CASSLGMNTEAFF.

The gene calls are TRBV7-2 and TRBJ1-2; D is possibly TRBD1 (6 bases). Per germline, CDR1 SGHTA and CDR2 FQGNSA. The CDR3 sequence is 13 residues long. The V and J ends lost 3 bases and 5 bases respectively, with 10 bases between them. CDR3 nucleotides: TGTGCCAGCAGCTTTCCAGGACAGTATGGCTACACCTTC. The encoded protein is CASSFPGQYGYTF.

The chain uses TRBV27 and TRBJ1-2; 7 bases match TRBD1. V lost 4 bases to trimming and J lost 4 bases; unmatched junction nucleotides: 9. Germline V gene sequence: CDR1 MNHEY, CDR2 SMNVEV (reference sequence). CDR3 length: 15 amino acids. CDR3 DNA: TGTGCCAGCAGTTCCCCGGGACAGCCGACCTATGGCTACACCTTC. Translating gives CASSSPGQPTYGYTF.

The J gene is TRBJ1-2, the V gene TRBV2; 8 bases fit TRBD1. The CDR3 has 14 amino acids. Germline V gene data show CDR1 as SNHLY and CDR2 as FYNNEI. V was clipped by 5 bases and J by 8 bases; unmatched bases: 10. The DNA for the CDR3 is TGTGCCAGCAGTCAGATGACAGGGGATGGCGGCTACACCTTC. Residues: CASSQMTGDGGYTF.

The rearrangement links TRBV4-3 to TRBJ2-2; D not resolved. Germline V gives CDR1 LGHNA, CDR2 YSLEER. V was shortened by 1 base and J by 4 bases, with 4 bases between the two germline ends. The CDR3 length is 13 residues. CDR3 loop: CASSQGVTGELFF. DNA for the CDR3: TGCGCCAGCAGCCAAGGAGTCACCGGGGAGCTGTTTTTT.

The V gene is TRBV7-2, the J gene TRBJ1-1; D is unclear. V dropped 9 bases and J dropped 4 bases, with 18 bases sitting between them. The CDR3 is 14 amino acids. The germline V gene encodes CDR1 SGHTA and CDR2 FQGNSA. The CDR3 DNA is TGTGCCAGTAGACTAGGCGGGTTTGTCACTGAAGCTTTCTTT. It codes for CASRLGGFVTEAFF.

The CDR3 DNA reads TGCGCCAGCAGCCAAGAAGTATTCGGCAGCTACGAGCAGTACTTC. This translates into CASSQEVFGSYEQYF. J is TRBJ2-7 and V is TRBV4-1; D gene ambiguous. Germline values: CDR1 MGHRA, CDR2 YSYEKL. Trimming left V 0 bases short and J 3 bases short, with 12 bases between. The CDR3 length is 15 residues.

The chain is built from TRBV4-1 and TRBJ1-5; D is uncertain. V gave up 1 base and J gave up 8 bases, with 21 bases separating them. In germline, CDR1 is MGHRA, CDR2 YSYEKL. The CDR3 sequence is 17 residues long. CDR3 amino acids: CASSQVAAPSSAEPQHF. DNA of the CDR3: TGCGCCAGCAGCCAAGTAGCCGCTCCGAGTTCCGCTGAGCCCCAGCATTTT.

The chain combines TRBV10-3 with TRBJ2-1; D not resolved. CDR1 is ENHRY and CDR2 is SYGVKD in the germline V gene. The CDR3 contains 15 residues. V was clipped by 6 bases and J by 0 bases, with 12 bases between them. The CDR3 loop reads CAIRLDQSSYNEQFF. CDR3 DNA sequence: TGTGCCATCAGGTTGGACCAGTCCTCCTACAATGAGCAGTTCTTC.

This chain joins TRBV4-2 and TRBJ2-2; 11 bases match TRBD2. Looked up from germline, CDR1 is LGHNA and CDR2 is YNFKEQ. The CDR3 covers 17 residues. Trimming cost V 3 bases and J 3 bases; bases outside gene matches: 6. CDR3 protein: CASSQLAGGRDTGELFF. Here the CDR3 DNA reads TGTGCCAGCAGCCAGTTAGCGGGGGGGCGGGACACCGGGGAGCTGTTTTTT.

This clone occurred once. This chain joins TRBV7-3 and TRBJ2-4; D remains ambiguous. The CDR3 is 12 residues long. Germline CDR1 reads SGHTA; CDR2 reads FQGTGA. V was cut by 2 bases and J by 9 bases, with 8 bases left in between. The CDR3 coding sequence is TGTGCCAGCAGCTTAGATTACGGCATTCAGTACTTC. Its translation is CASSLDYGIQYF.

Here the CDR3 reads CSPSSGNEQFF. Here the CDR3 DNA reads TGCAGCCCTTCTTCGGGGAATGAGCAGTTCTTC. V is TRBV20-1 and J is TRBJ2-1; possibly TRBD2 for D (5 bases). The V gene's germline CDR1 is DFQATT and CDR2 SNEGSKA (reference sequence). The CDR3 extends over 11 amino acids.

The V gene is TRBV11-2, the J gene TRBJ2-5; D is possibly TRBD1 (6 bases). The V end lost 4 bases, the J end lost 7 bases, and 13 bases lay between the germline ends. This CDR3 is built from 13 residues. The V gene's germline CDR1 is SGHAT and CDR2 FQNNGV. CDR3 protein: CASSYPGAGTQYF. For the CDR3, the DNA is TGTGCCAGCAGCTACCCAGGGGCCGGGACCCAGTACTTC.

The chain uses TRBV2 and TRBJ1-5; the D gene is possibly TRBD1 (6 bases). V lost 5 bases to trimming and J lost 6 bases, with 14 bases between them. The CDR3 extends over 14 amino acids. Germline V CDR1 and CDR2: SNHLY, FYNNEI. In nucleotides, the CDR3 is TGTGCCAGCAGTCCACAGGGAAGGTCTCAGCCCCAGCATTTT. Amino acid sequence: CASSPQGRSQPQHF. The full variable domain, its missing parts supplied by reference TRBV2 and TRBJ1-5, is EPEVTQTPSHQVTQMGQEVILRCVPISNHLYFYWYRQILGQKVEFLVSFYNNEISEKSEIFDDQFSVERPDGSNFTLKIRSTKLEDSAMYFCASSPQGRSQPQHFGDGTRLSIL.

V is TRBV7-6 and J is TRBJ2-5; D remains ambiguous. The V gene lost 5 bases and the J gene lost 4 bases, with 11 bases spanning the gap. The CDR3 contains 13 residues. CDR1 is SGHVS, CDR2 FNYEAQ, per germline. CDR3 DNA: TGTGCCAGCAGCGCCCTAGTAAGAGAGACCCAGTACTTC. Encoded protein: CASSALVRETQYF.

This clone is medium-sized within its sample. The rearrangement joins TRBV11-1 to TRBJ2-7; D may match TRBD1 or TRBD2 (5 bases each). The CDR3 is made up of 15 amino acids. CDR1 and CDR2 from the germline V gene are SGHAT and FQDESV (reference sequence). Trimming cost V 1 base and J 6 bases, with 16 bases left between them. The CDR3 protein is CASSLGGSIATEQYF. CDR3 sequence (DNA): TGTGCCAGCAGCTTAGGGGGGAGTATCGCTACCGAGCAGTACTTC.

J is TRBJ1-3 and V is TRBV5-1, with unresolved D. V was shortened by 3 bases and J by 3 bases, with 13 bases between the two germline ends. CDR1 is SGHRS, CDR2 YFSETQ, per germline. The CDR3 is 15 residues long. For the CDR3, the DNA is TGCGCCAGCAGCTGGGATGGACCGGGTGGAAACACCATATATTTT. Protein: CASSWDGPGGNTIYF.

The chain employs TRBV5-4 and TRBJ2-4; D is possibly TRBD2 (5 bases). The CDR3 spans 13 residues. Between the trimmed V and J ends, which lost 0 bases and 7 bases, there was a span of 8 bases. Germline CDR1 is SGHNT and CDR2 is YYREEE (reference sequence). CDR3 region: CASSLDPGNIQYF. CDR3 bases: TGTGCCAGCAGCTTGGATCCGGGGAACATTCAGTACTTC.

The V call is TRBV7-2, the J call TRBJ1-3; 7 bases align to TRBD1. The CDR3 loop spans 15 amino acids. The junction had 4 bases not matched to a gene; V was cut back by 1 base and J by 4 bases. Germline loops: CDR1 SGHTA, CDR2 FQGNSA. Here the CDR3 reads CASSLDTGDGNTIYF. CDR3 coding DNA: TGTGCCAGCAGCTTAGATACAGGGGACGGAAACACCATATATTTT.

V gene TRBV13 combines with J gene TRBJ1-1; D is possibly TRBD1 (5 bases). CDR1 is PRHDT and CDR2 is FYEKMQ in the germline V gene (reference sequence). Trimming took 2 bases from V and 2 from J, leaving 18 bases between them. The length of the CDR3 is 17 residues. Here the CDR3 reads CASSLPGPLGVNTEAFF. The CDR3 bases are TGTGCCAGCAGCTTACCAGGGCCCTTGGGAGTTAACACTGAAGCTTTCTTT.

The chain combines TRBV5-6 with TRBJ1-1; D might be TRBD1 (6 bases). CDR1 SGHDT and CDR2 YYEEEE come from the germline V gene. CDR3 length: 13 residues. V was shortened by 1 base and J by 8 bases, with 12 bases between the two germline ends. The CDR3 nucleotides read TGTGCCAGCAGCTTGTCCGACCAGGGGGAAGCTTTCTTT. Translation gives CASSLSDQGEAFF.

Only one count was recorded for this clone. The V call is TRBV30, the J call TRBJ2-2; the D gene could be TRBD1 or TRBD2 (6 bases each). Trimming removed 0 bases from V and 8 bases from J, with 10 bases in between. CDR3 length: 13 residues. CDR1 and CDR2 (germline): GTSNPN, SVGIG (reference sequence). The CDR3, as DNA: TGTGCCTGGAGTGTAGGGGGGCCAGGGGAGCTGTTTTTT. As protein: CAWSVGGPGELFF. Based on the CDR3 plus reference TRBV30 and TRBJ2-2, the full variable domain is SQTIHQWPATLVQPVGSPLSLECTVEGTSNPNLYWYRQAAGRGLQLLFYSVGIGQISSEVPQNLSASRPQDRQFILSSKKLLLSDSGFYLCAWSVGGPGELFFGEGSRLTVL.

The V gene is TRBV19, the J gene TRBJ1-4; a possible D gene is TRBD1 (6 bases). V was pared by 5 bases and J by 8 bases, with 15 bases between. From germline, CDR1 is LNHDA and CDR2 SQIVND (reference sequence). This CDR3 contains 14 residues. For the CDR3, the DNA is TGTGCCAGTAGTGCAACAGGGCCGGAGGAAAAACTGTTTTTT. Encoded protein: CASSATGPEEKLFF.

The chain uses TRBV29-1 and TRBJ2-3, with 9 bases matching TRBD1. The germline V gene has CDR1 SQVTM and CDR2 ANQGSEA. V trimming: 4 bases; J trimming: 4 bases; junction bases outside the gene matches: 3. The CDR3 totals 13 residues. The CDR3, as DNA: TGCAGCGTTGTTAGGACAGGGGCAGATACGCAGTATTTT. Protein: CSVVRTGADTQYF.